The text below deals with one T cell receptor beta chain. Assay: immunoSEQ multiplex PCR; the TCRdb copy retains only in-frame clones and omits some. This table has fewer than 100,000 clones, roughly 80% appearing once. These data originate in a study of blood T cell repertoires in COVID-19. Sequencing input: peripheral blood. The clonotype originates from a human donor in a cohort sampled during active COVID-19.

The CDR3 region is CASKDGGASQETQYF. In DNA form, the CDR3 reads TGTGCCAGTAAGGACGGGGGTGCTTCCCAAGAGACCCAGTACTTC. The chain recombines TRBV19 with TRBJ2-5; TRBD2 is a possible D gene (6 bases). Germline-derived CDR1 and CDR2 are LNHDA and SQIVND (reference sequence). The CDR3 runs 15 residues. The V end was cut by 7 bases, the J end by 1 base, with 16 bases between. The full variable domain, its missing parts supplied by reference TRBV19 and TRBJ2-5, is DGGITQSPKYLFRKEGQNVTLSCEQNLNHDAMYWYRQDPGQGLRLIYYSQIVNDFQKGDIAEGYSVSREKKESFPLTVTSAQKNPTAFYLCASKDGGASQETQYFGPGTRLLVL.